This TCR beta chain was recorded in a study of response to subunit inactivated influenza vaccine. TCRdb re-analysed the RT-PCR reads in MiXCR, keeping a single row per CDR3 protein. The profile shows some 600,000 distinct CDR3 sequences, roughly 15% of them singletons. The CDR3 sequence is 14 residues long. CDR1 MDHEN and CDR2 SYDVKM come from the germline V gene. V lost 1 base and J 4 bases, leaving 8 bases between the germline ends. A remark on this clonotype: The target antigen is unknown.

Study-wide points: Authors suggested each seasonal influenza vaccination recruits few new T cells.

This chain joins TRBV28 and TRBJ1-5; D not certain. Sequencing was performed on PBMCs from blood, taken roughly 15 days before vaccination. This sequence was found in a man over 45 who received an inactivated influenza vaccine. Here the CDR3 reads CASSLFDINQPQHF. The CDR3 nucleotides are TGTGCCAGCAGTTTATTTGACATAAATCAGCCCCAGCATTTT.